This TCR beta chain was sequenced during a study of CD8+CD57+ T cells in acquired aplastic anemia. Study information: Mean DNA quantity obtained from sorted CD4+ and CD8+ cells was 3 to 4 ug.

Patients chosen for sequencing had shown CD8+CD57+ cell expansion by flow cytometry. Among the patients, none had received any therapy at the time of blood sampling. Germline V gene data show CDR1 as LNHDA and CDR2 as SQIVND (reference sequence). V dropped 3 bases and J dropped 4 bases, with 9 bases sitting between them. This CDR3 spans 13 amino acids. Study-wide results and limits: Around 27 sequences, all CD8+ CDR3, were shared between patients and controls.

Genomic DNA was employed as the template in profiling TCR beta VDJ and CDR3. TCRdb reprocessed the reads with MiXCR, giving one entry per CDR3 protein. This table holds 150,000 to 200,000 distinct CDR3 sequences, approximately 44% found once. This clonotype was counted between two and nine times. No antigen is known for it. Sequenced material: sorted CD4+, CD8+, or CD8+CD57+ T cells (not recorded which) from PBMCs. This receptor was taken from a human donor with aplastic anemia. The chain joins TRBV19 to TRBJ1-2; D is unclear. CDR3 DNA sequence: TGTGCCAGTAGTATCCCGGCCGGCTATGGCTACACCTTC. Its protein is CASSIPAGYGYTF.